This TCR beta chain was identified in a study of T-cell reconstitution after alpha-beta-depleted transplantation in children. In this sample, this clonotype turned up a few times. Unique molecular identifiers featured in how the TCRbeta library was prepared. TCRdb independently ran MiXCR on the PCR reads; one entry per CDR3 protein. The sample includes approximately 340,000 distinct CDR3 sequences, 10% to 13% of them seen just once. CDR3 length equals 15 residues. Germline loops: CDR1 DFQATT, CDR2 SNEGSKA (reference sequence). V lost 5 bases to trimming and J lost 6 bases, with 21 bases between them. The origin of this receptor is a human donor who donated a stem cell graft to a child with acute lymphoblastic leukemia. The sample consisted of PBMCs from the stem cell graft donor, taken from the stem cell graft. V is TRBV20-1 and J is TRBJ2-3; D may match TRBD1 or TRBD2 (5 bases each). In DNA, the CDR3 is TGCAGTGCTCAGCCTCCGGGACGGGCTAGCGATACGCAGTATTTT. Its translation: CSAQPPGRASDTQYF.